The rows below give T cell receptor beta chains drawn from one sample of a study of cytomegalovirus exposure and HLA in healthy donors. Generated by immunoSEQ multiplex PCR, the TCRdb table keeps only in-frame clones and is missing some. The table has about 100,000 clones, approximately 79% seen once. The sequenced sample was PBMCs. The source is a woman aged 55-70 years in good health and CMV-seropositive. Both conserved end residues are part of each CDR3. D genes are given only for firm matches. Size is omitted from some rows. Given values are once, few, many or a class for expanded clones.

j_call	d_call	clone_size	v_call	cdr3_nt	cdr3_aa
TRBJ2-1	TRBD2	.	TRBV2	TGTGCCAGCAGTGCTAGCGGGTACTCCTACAATGAGCAGTTCTTC	CASSASGYSYNEQFF
TRBJ2-5	.	.	TRBV7-3	TGTGCCAGCAGCTCCAACCTACGCGAGACCCAGTACTTC	CASSSNLRETQYF
TRBJ2-5	.	.	TRBV5-1	TGCGCCAGCAGCTTGGCCGGGTTAGAGACCCAGTACTTC	CASSLAGLETQYF
TRBJ1-2	TRBD1	.	TRBV10-3	TGTGCCATCAGCCGGACAGGGACTAACTATGGCTACACCTTC	CAISRTGTNYGYTF
TRBJ2-7	TRBD2	.	TRBV4-1	TGCGCCAGCAGCCAAGAACGACTAGCGGAGCAGTACTTC	CASSQERLAEQYF
TRBJ1-2	.	few	TRBV30	TGTGCCTGGAGTGTACCCCCGGGGGTGTATGGCTACACCTTC	CAWSVPPGVYGYTF
TRBJ2-1	.	.	TRBV25-1	TGTGCCAGCAGTTCAACAGGGGGGGACTACAATGAGCAGTTCTTC	CASSSTGGDYNEQFF
TRBJ1-2	TRBD1	medium-sized	TRBV10-3	TGTGCCATCAATTCGGGACAGGGATACTATGGCTACACCTTC	CAINSGQGYYGYTF
TRBJ1-2	TRBD1	.	TRBV10-3	TGTGCCATCAGGGGGGACAGCCGAAACTATGGCTACACCTTC	CAIRGDSRNYGYTF
TRBJ1-3	.	.	TRBV18	TGTGCCAGCTCACCCACTGCGGGGGGTACCGGAAACACCATATATTTT	CASSPTAGGTGNTIYF
TRBJ1-2	.	.	TRBV14	TGTGCCAGCAGCCAAGATCGGGCGGGGACTGGCTACACCTTC	CASSQDRAGTGYTF
TRBJ1-1	TRBD1	.	TRBV6-1	TGTGCCAGCAGTCTGGGACCCGGGACAGACACTGAAGCTTTCTTT	CASSLGPGTDTEAFF
TRBJ2-1	.	.	TRBV25-1	TGTGCCAGCAGTGACCGAACAGGGAAAACCTACAATGAGCAGTTCTTC	CASSDRTGKTYNEQFF
TRBJ2-7	.	.	TRBV19	TGTGCCAGTAGTTCAGGGGCCTCCTACGAGCAGTACTTC	CASSSGASYEQYF
TRBJ2-5	TRBD2	.	TRBV5-4	TGTGCCAGCAGCTTCCTCCGAGGGACTAGCGGGTACCAAGAGACCCAGTACTTC	CASSFLRGTSGYQETQYF
TRBJ2-4	.	.	TRBV30	TGTGCCTGGACACTTAGCGAAAACATTCAGTACTTC	CAWTLSENIQYF
TRBJ2-5	.	.	TRBV5-1	TGCGCCAGCAGCTTGACAGGCGACTGGGAGACCCAGTACTTC	CASSLTGDWETQYF
TRBJ2-7	.	.	TRBV18	TGTGCCAGCTCACCAACGGAGACGGACTACGAGCAGTACTTC	CASSPTETDYEQYF
TRBJ2-3	.	.	TRBV5-6	TGTGCCAGCAGCCTAACAGATACGCAGTATTTT	CASSLTDTQYF
TRBJ2-7	.	.	TRBV15	TGTGCCACCAGTCACGGACGAGCGGTAGACTACGAGCAGTACTTC	CATSHGRAVDYEQYF
TRBJ1-2	.	.	TRBV28	TGTGCCAGCAGTTTACGGGGGTACTATGGCTACACCTTC	CASSLRGYYGYTF
TRBJ2-1	.	few	TRBV11-2	TGTGCCAGCAGCCGACATGATAGAAGCTCCTACAATGAGCAGTTCTTC	CASSRHDRSSYNEQFF
TRBJ1-2	.	once	TRBV9	TGTGCCAGCAGCGTAGGAGAGTATGGCTACACCTTC	CASSVGEYGYTF
TRBJ2-1	TRBD2	.	TRBV27	TGTGCCAGCAGCCTTGGCGGGAGGGATTTCAATGAGCAGTTCTTC	CASSLGGRDFNEQFF
TRBJ1-2	.	.	TRBV27	TGTGCCAGCAGTTTGCGACAGCCCGTTAACTATGGCTACACCTTC	CASSLRQPVNYGYTF
TRBJ2-1	TRBD2	.	TRBV25-1	TGTGCCAGCAGTGCGCTGACCGGGACTACCTCCTACAATGAGCAGTTCTTC	CASSALTGTTSYNEQFF
TRBJ2-1	TRBD2	.	TRBV11-3	TGTGCCAGCAGCCCCCCAGGGAGGGATGAGCAGTTCTTC	CASSPPGRDEQFF
TRBJ2-1	.	.	TRBV7-3	TGTGCCAGCAGCTTAGGAGTGGAGTCCTACAATGAGCAGTTCTTC	CASSLGVESYNEQFF
TRBJ1-1	TRBD1	.	TRBV7-2	TGTGCCAGCAGCTTAAACCCCGGACAGGGATCTGAAGCTTTCTTT	CASSLNPGQGSEAFF
TRBJ1-2	.	few	TRBV6-5	TGTGCCAGCAACGGGGGGGGTAACTATGGCTACACCTTC	CASNGGGNYGYTF
TRBJ2-6	.	.	TRBV7-9	TGTGCCAGCAGACGTACTCAGGGGAAGACTGGGGCCAACGTCCTGACTTTC	CASRRTQGKTGANVLTF
TRBJ1-1	.	few	TRBV5-6	TGTGCCAGCAGTTCAATGAACAGCAGAACTGAAGCTTTCTTT	CASSSMNSRTEAFF
TRBJ2-2	.	.	TRBV2	TGTGCCAGCAAATCGGAGACAGCCAACACCGGGGAGCTGTTTTTT	CASKSETANTGELFF